These 12 T cell receptor beta chains came from one sample sequenced in a study of shared clonotypes between healthy human individuals. Only in-frame clones appear in the TCRdb table, and some are missing; sequencing was by immunoSEQ multiplex PCR. The table lists 450,000 to 600,000 clones, 75% to 85% of them singletons. Source material: PBMCs. These receptors were obtained from a middle-aged woman in good health. Some clones in this sample may be carry-over from other donors' samples.

V and J are TRBV30 and TRBJ2-7; 10 nucleotides agree with TRBD1. The germline V gene has CDR1 GTSNPN and CDR2 SVGIG (reference sequence). There are 16 residues in the CDR3. J was trimmed by 1 base and V by 3 bases; bases with no gene match: 9. The CDR3 reads CAWSRRPGQGSYEQYF. The CDR3, as DNA: TGTGCCTGGAGCCGGCGACCGGGACAGGGGTCCTACGAGCAGTACTTC.

The chain has TRBV27 and TRBJ1-1; 7 nucleotides line up with TRBD1. The CDR3 sequence is 15 residues long. Germline lookup yields CDR1 MNHEY and CDR2 SMNVEV (reference sequence). The ends lost 2 bases at V and 0 bases at J; junction bases unmatched: 3. Here the CDR3 reads CASSLIDRVNTEAFF. CDR3 DNA: TGTGCCAGCAGTTTAATAGACAGGGTGAACACTGAAGCTTTCTTT.

The chain joins TRBV28 to TRBJ2-1, with 15 nucleotides matching TRBD2. Losses at the gene ends were 6 bases for V and 16 bases for J; bases not matched to a gene: 10. This CDR3 spans 14 amino acids. Germline CDR1 MDHEN, CDR2 SYDVKM. CDR3 region: CASSPGLAGGPHFF. The CDR3 DNA is TGTGCCAGCAGCCCGGGACTAGCGGGAGGCCCCCATTTCTTC.

The chain has TRBV7-8 and TRBJ1-1, with D possibly being TRBD1 (5 bases). Germline V gene data show CDR1 as SGHVS and CDR2 as FQNEAQ. Trimming shortened V by 4 bases and J by 3 bases, and 12 bases separated the two germline ends. This CDR3 is 14 amino acids long. The DNA of the CDR3 is TGTGCCAGCAGCTGGGACGCCCGATACACTGAAGCTTTCTTT. Its translation is CASSWDARYTEAFF.

The J gene is TRBJ1-1, the V gene TRBV28, with 12 bases lining up with TRBD1. Trimming at V came to 7 bases and at J to 10 bases, leaving 7 bases not matched to a gene. CDR1 and CDR2 (germline): MDHEN, SYDVKM. This CDR3 has 13 residues. CDR3 amino acids: CASTLRDRGLAFF. The DNA for the CDR3 is TGTGCCAGCACCCTCCGGGACAGGGGGCTAGCTTTCTTT.

V is TRBV19 and J is TRBJ1-2; maybe TRBD1 (5 bases). The CDR3 sequence is 13 residues long. Germline V lookup: CDR1 LNHDA, CDR2 SQIVND (reference sequence). Deletions cut 5 bases from V and 2 bases from J, with 9 bases between. CDR3 protein: CASSPRQNYGYTF. CDR3 nucleotides: TGTGCCAGTAGTCCCCGACAGAACTATGGCTACACCTTC.

A few counts support this clone. Other DNA sequences in the same sample also yield this CDR3. This sequence joins TRBV10-2 and TRBJ2-1; 7 bases are shared with TRBD1. The germline V gene has CDR1 WSHSY and CDR2 SAAADI. CDR3 length equals 13 residues. Trimming at V came to 8 bases and at J to 4 bases, leaving 5 bases not matched to a gene. In DNA form, the CDR3 reads TGCGCCAGCCGAAGGGACAGTTACAATGAGCAGTTCTTC. This translates into CASRRDSYNEQFF.

The chain is built from TRBV5-1 and TRBJ2-2, with 8 positions matching TRBD1. Per the germline V gene, CDR1 is SGHRS and CDR2 is YFSETQ. The CDR3 totals 16 residues. V lost 3 bases, J lost 1 base, and 5 bases stayed unmatched. The CDR3 reads CASSSTGGWNTGELFF. CDR3 in DNA: TGCGCCAGCAGCTCCACAGGGGGGTGGAACACCGGGGAGCTGTTTTTT.

The V call is TRBV27, the J call TRBJ1-3; TRBD1 aligns across 9 bases. Trimming at V came to 6 bases and at J to 4 bases, leaving 1 base not matched to a gene. CDR1 is MNHEY, CDR2 SMNVEV, per germline (reference sequence). The CDR3 length is 13 residues. The CDR3: CASRGQGGNTIYF. Written as DNA, the CDR3 is TGTGCCAGCAGAGGACAGGGGGGAAACACCATATATTTT.

Worth noting for this clone: A read error is possible here, since a much larger clone lies one base away. This chain links TRBV28 with TRBJ2-7; possible D gene TRBD1, 6 bases. CDR1 is MDHEN and CDR2 is SYDVKM in the germline V gene. The CDR3 is 14 amino acids. With 7 bases removed from V and 1 base from J, the gap between germline ends came to 14 bases. CDR3 in DNA: TGTGCCAGCAAGGGGGAAGGGGAGTCCTACGAGCAGTACTTC. Amino acids: CASKGEGESYEQYF.

The chain couples TRBV4-1 to TRBJ1-1; no reliable D call. CDR3 length: 16 amino acids. The germline CDR1 and CDR2 sequences are MGHRA and YSYEKL. The ends were cut back, 3 bases at V and 0 bases at J, with 14 bases in the middle. This CDR3 reads CASSHHPRTVNTEAFF. DNA of the CDR3: TGCGCCAGCAGCCACCACCCCCGGACGGTGAACACTGAAGCTTTCTTT.

This chain joins TRBV19 and TRBJ2-7; 10 bases are shared with TRBD1. This CDR3 comprises 16 residues. Germline CDR1 reads LNHDA; CDR2 reads SQIVND (reference sequence). J lost 0 bases, V lost 6 bases, and 8 bases had no gene match. CDR3 region: CASSSPDRGSSYEQYF. The CDR3 bases are TGTGCCAGTAGCTCCCCGGACAGGGGGAGCTCCTACGAGCAGTACTTC.